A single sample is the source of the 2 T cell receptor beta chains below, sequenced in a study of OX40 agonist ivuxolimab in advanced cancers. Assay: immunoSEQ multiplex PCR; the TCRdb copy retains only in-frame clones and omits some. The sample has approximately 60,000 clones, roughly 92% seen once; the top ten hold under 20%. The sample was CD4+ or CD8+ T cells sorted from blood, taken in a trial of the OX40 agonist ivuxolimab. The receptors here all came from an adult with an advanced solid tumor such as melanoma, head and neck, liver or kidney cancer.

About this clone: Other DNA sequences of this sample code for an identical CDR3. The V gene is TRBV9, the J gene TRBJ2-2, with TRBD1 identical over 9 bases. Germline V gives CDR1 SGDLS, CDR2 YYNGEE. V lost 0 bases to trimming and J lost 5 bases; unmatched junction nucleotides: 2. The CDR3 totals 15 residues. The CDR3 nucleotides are TGTGCCAGCAGCGTAGTCGGACAGGGGACCGGGGAGCTGTTTTTT. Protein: CASSVVGQGTGELFF.

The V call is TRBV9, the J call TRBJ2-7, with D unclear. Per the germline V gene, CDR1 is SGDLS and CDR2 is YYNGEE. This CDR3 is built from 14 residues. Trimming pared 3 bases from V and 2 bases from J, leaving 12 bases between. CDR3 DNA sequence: TGTGCCAGCAGCGCCAAGGGTAACACCTACGAGCAGTACTTC. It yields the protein CASSAKGNTYEQYF.